This T cell receptor (beta chain) comes out of a study of molecular identifiers for immune sequencing clone quantification. Background on the study: Replicate runs used RNA from about 19,000 or 110,000 naive CD8 cells, which was split five ways into aliquots, and four of those aliquots were then sequenced. The study, taken as a whole, reports: Identical barcode-sharing TCR molecules could lead to underestimated sizes for highly expanded clones. Effector cells kept over 98% of their molecules in clones above 20 RNA copies, while naive cells kept under 1% there.

V was pared by 3 bases and J by 0 bases, with 11 bases between. This CDR3 comprises 16 residues. Germline values: CDR1 MDHEN, CDR2 SYDVKM. Sorted cell numbers of 20,000 to 1,000,000, with 10%, 30% or 50% RNA, served as input for naive CD8 libraries. TCRdb independently ran MiXCR on the PCR reads; one entry per CDR3 protein. The profile shows 600,000 to 650,000 distinct CDR3 sequences, about 20% of them singletons. This clonotype was seen many times. The antigen remains unidentified. Material for sequencing was naive CD8+ T cells from blood, with Jurkat cell RNA spiked in. Subset noted: FACS-sorted CD8+CD4-CCR7+CD45RA+ naive T cells. The clonotype comes from a human donor in good health. Some libraries in this study had Jurkat cell RNA spiked in. This chain connects TRBV28 to TRBJ2-2; D is perhaps TRBD2 (5 bases). The CDR3 region has the DNA TGTGCCAGCAGTTTGAGTACGGGGACGAACACCGGGGAGCTGTTTTTT. Amino acids: CASSLSTGTNTGELFF. Full variable domain (rest looked up from reference TRBV28 and TRBJ2-2): DVKVTQSSRYLVKRTGEKVFLECVQDMDHENMFWYRQDPGLGLRLIYFSYDVKMKEKGDIPEGYSVSREKKERFSLILESASTNQTSMYLCASSLSTGTNTGELFFGEGSRLTVL.